This passage covers 28 T cell receptor beta chains from one sample sequenced in a study of T cells in Graves' hyperthyroidism and ophthalmopathy (dated by TCRdb to between 2019 and 2020). The library was produced with multiplex PCR. TCRdb shows the sequencer as Illumina HiSeq 2000. TCR beta CDR3 regions were amplified from RNA transcripts. The first round of RT-PCR for the TCR CDR3 was performed with the HTBI primer set and the Qiagen OneStep RT-PCR kit. TCRdb trimmed public reads at Q25 via fastp, called clones via MiXCR and kept in-frame beta chains. Records with the same CDR3 protein are collapsed into one entry carrying the most frequent genes and DNA. The sample table records about 690,000 distinct CDR3 sequences; 17% of these occur just once. The biggest ten clones account for about 14% of the sample. Sequencing was done on a sample of blood. Receptors were obtained from a man aged 45-65 years with Graves' hyperthyroidism.

In its sample, this clonotype was seen many times. This sequence joins TRBV7-9 and TRBJ1-6, with 8 bases that match TRBD1. Trimming at V came to 5 bases and at J to 7 bases, leaving 7 bases not matched to a gene. Per germline, CDR1 SEHNR and CDR2 FQNEAQ (reference sequence). The CDR3 is 15 amino acids. CDR3 DNA: TGTGCCAGCAGCCCGCGACAGGGGTCGAATTCACCCCTCCACTTT. Protein sequence: CASSPRQGSNSPLHF.

This clonotype was counted many times. V usage is TRBV20-1 and J usage is TRBJ2-7, with 9 nucleotides matching TRBD2. Germline V gives CDR1 DFQATT, CDR2 SNEGSKA (reference sequence). This CDR3 spans 14 amino acids. After removal of 0 bases from V and 4 bases from J, the junction contained 4 bases not matched to a gene. As DNA, the CDR3 is TGCAGTGCTAGAGAACTAGCGGGCGGTTACGAGCAGTACTTC. This sequence encodes CSARELAGGYEQYF.

The chain recombines TRBV7-2 with TRBJ2-7; TRBD1 agrees at 9 bases. The germline V gene encodes CDR1 SGHTA and CDR2 FQGNSA. Trimming removed 6 bases from V and 3 bases from J; junction bases left unmatched: 6. This CDR3 comprises 14 residues. The CDR3 nucleotides read TGTGCCAGCAGGGCCGACAGGGGGATCTACGAGCAGTACTTC. Its protein is CASRADRGIYEQYF.

In its sample, this clonotype was seen many times. The genes are TRBV28 and TRBJ1-5; D not certain. This CDR3 is built from 15 residues. Deletions cut 3 bases from V and 0 bases from J, with 9 bases between. Germline CDR1 reads MDHEN; CDR2 reads SYDVKM. Here the CDR3 DNA reads TGTGCCAGCAGTTTTAGAGGGAGTAGCAATCAGCCCCAGCATTTT. As protein: CASSFRGSSNQPQHF.

Points on this clonotype: A much larger clone differs from this one at a single base, so this may be a read error. The rearrangement joins TRBV24-1 to TRBJ1-5, with TRBD1 identical over 7 bases. From germline, CDR1 is KGHDR and CDR2 SFDVKD. The CDR3 runs 16 residues. V gave up 3 bases and J gave up 7 bases; unmatched junction bases: 11. The CDR3 loop is CATSDNRGTVGQPQHF. Written as DNA, the CDR3 is TGTGCCACCAGTGATAACAGAGGGACAGTAGGGCAGCCCCAGCATTTT.

This clonotype has more than one count but fewer than ten. The chain is built from TRBV5-8 and TRBJ1-6, with a tentative D call TRBD1 (6 bases). The ends were cut back, 0 bases at V and 7 bases at J, with 23 bases in the middle. The CDR3 runs 19 residues. Germline CDR1 and CDR2: SGHTS and YDEGEE. As DNA, the CDR3 is TGTGCCAGCAGCTTGGTTCCCCGCTTGGGGGGCGTAAGGAATTCACCCCTCCACTTT. Translating it yields CASSLVPRLGGVRNSPLHF.

This clonotype was observed many times. This rearrangement joins TRBV28 to TRBJ1-2; TRBD1 agrees at 8 bases. Germline trimming cut 7 bases from V and 4 bases from J; bases unmatched to any gene: 8. The CDR3 length is 14 residues. Per germline, CDR1 MDHEN and CDR2 SYDVKM. DNA for the CDR3: TGTGCCAGCACCCAGACAGGGGTTGCCTATGGCTACACCTTC. The encoded protein is CASTQTGVAYGYTF.

This clonotype occurred once. The chain joins TRBV6-1 to TRBJ2-7, with TRBD2 identical over 8 bases. The CDR3 length is 17 residues. V shed 2 bases, J shed 2 bases, and the junction held 11 bases outside the gene matches. Looked up from germline, CDR1 is MNHNS and CDR2 is SASEGT. CDR3 sequence (DNA): TGTGCCAGCAGTGAATGGGATAGCGGGATGATAACCTACGAGCAGTACTTC. It yields the protein CASSEWDSGMITYEQYF.

This clonotype was observed at least ten times. This sequence joins TRBV29-1 and TRBJ2-5; D unclear. This CDR3 is built from 12 residues. The V end lost 1 base, the J end lost 3 bases, and 6 bases lay between the germline ends. CDR1 and CDR2 from the germline V gene are SQVTM and ANQGSEA. CDR3 protein: CSVEVIKETQYF. DNA of the CDR3: TGCAGCGTTGAAGTTATTAAAGAGACCCAGTACTTC. The whole variable domain, remainder taken from reference TRBV29-1 and TRBJ2-5, is SAVISQKPSRDICQRGTSLTIQCQVDSQVTMMFWYRQQPGQSLTLIATANQGSEATYESGFVIDKFPISRPNLTFSTLTVSNMSPEDSSIYLCSVEVIKETQYFGPGTRLLVL.

In its sample, this clonotype was seen many times. V gene TRBV27 combines with J gene TRBJ2-7; 7 bases line up with TRBD1. J lost 2 bases, V lost 8 bases, and 12 bases had no gene match. There are 15 residues in the CDR3. Looked up from germline, CDR1 is MNHEY and CDR2 is SMNVEV (reference sequence). CDR3 loop: CASAALTGRTYEQYF. The CDR3 nucleotides read TGTGCCAGCGCCGCTTTGACAGGGAGAACCTACGAGCAGTACTTC.

This clonotype came up a few times. The CDR3 region has the DNA TGTGCCAGCAGCTTAGCCAGAAAGAACACCGGGGAGCTGTTTTTT. It encodes CASSLARKNTGELFF. The chain uses TRBV7-9 and TRBJ2-2; D gene ambiguous. The CDR3 covers 15 residues. Germline assignment: CDR1 SEHNR and CDR2 FQNEAQ (reference sequence). The V gene lost 0 bases and the J gene lost 1 base, with 6 bases spanning the gap.

This clonotype was seen many times. V and J are TRBV10-1 and TRBJ2-1; 7 positions match TRBD1. The ends lost 5 bases at V and 5 bases at J; junction bases unmatched: 15. This CDR3 is 17 amino acids long. Germline lookup yields CDR1 WNHNN and CDR2 SYGVQD (reference sequence). The CDR3 coding sequence is TGCGCCAGCAGTCAAGGCTTCTTGGGACAGAGAGACAATGAGCAGTTCTTC. It translates to CASSQGFLGQRDNEQFF.

Only a few counts were recorded for this clonotype. The chain uses TRBV6-5 and TRBJ1-6, with a tentative D call TRBD1 (5 bases). From germline, CDR1 is MNHEY and CDR2 SVGAGI. V lost 4 bases to trimming and J lost 10 bases, with 14 bases between them. The CDR3 covers 14 residues. CDR3 protein: CASSFRESYSPLHF. In DNA form, the CDR3 reads TGTGCCAGCAGTTTCAGGGAGTCCTACTCACCCCTCCACTTT.

The V gene is TRBV18, the J gene TRBJ1-5, with 9 nucleotides matching TRBD1. The CDR3 is made up of 17 amino acids. From germline, CDR1 is KGHSH and CDR2 LQKENI. V gave up 6 bases and J gave up 2 bases; unmatched junction bases: 11. The CDR3 is CASSPGTGPFGNQPQHF. CDR3 nucleotide sequence: TGTGCCAGCTCTCCCGGGACAGGGCCATTCGGCAATCAGCCCCAGCATTTT. Drawing the rest from reference TRBV18 and TRBJ1-5, the complete variable domain is NAGVMQNPRHLVRRRGQEARLRCSPMKGHSHVYWYRQLPEEGLKFMVYLQKENIIDESGMPKERFSAEFPKEGPSILRIQQVVRGDSAAYFCASSPGTGPFGNQPQHFGDGTRLSIL.

This clonotype was observed at least ten times. The CDR3 nucleotides read TGTGCCAGCAGTGTGGGCGCCGGGAACACTGAAGCTTTCTTT. Encoded protein: CASSVGAGNTEAFF. V and J are TRBV2 and TRBJ1-1; D call uncertain. The V end was cut by 4 bases, the J end by 1 base, with 10 bases between. This CDR3 is 14 amino acids long. In germline, CDR1 is SNHLY, CDR2 FYNNEI.

This clonotype was counted many times. V and J are TRBV28 and TRBJ2-5; D remains ambiguous. Per germline, CDR1 MDHEN and CDR2 SYDVKM. Trimming stripped 2 bases from V and 7 bases from J, with 8 bases between. The CDR3 contains 12 residues. The CDR3 loop is CASSLVPGTQYF. The DNA for the CDR3 is TGTGCCAGCAGTTTAGTTCCCGGGACCCAGTACTTC.

The table lists this clonotype with many counts. J is TRBJ2-3 and V is TRBV5-5, with a weak D call TRBD2 (6 bases). V lost 0 bases, J lost 1 base, and 12 bases lay in between. The CDR3 has 16 amino acids. The germline V gene has CDR1 SGHKS and CDR2 YYEKEE (reference sequence). For the CDR3, the DNA is TGTGCCAGCAGCTTGGGAAGACTAGTGCGCACAGATACGCAGTATTTT. This encodes CASSLGRLVRTDTQYF.

This clonotype has ten or more counts. This rearrangement joins TRBV28 to TRBJ2-1, with 8 bases that match TRBD2. CDR3 size: 14 residues. Germline values: CDR1 MDHEN, CDR2 SYDVKM. Trimming took 4 bases from V and 9 from J; bases not matched to a gene: 8. CDR3 DNA sequence: TGTGCCAGCAGTTGGGGGGGTAGCGGGATTGAGCAGTTCTTC. Translation: CASSWGGSGIEQFF.

This clonotype has a count of ten or more. This chain joins TRBV5-1 and TRBJ2-7; D uncertain. Per the germline V gene, CDR1 is SGHRS and CDR2 is YFSETQ. Deletions cut 0 bases from V and 0 bases from J, with 10 bases between. This CDR3 region has 15 residues. The CDR3 is CASSLGWGPSYEQYF. CDR3 bases: TGCGCCAGCAGCTTGGGATGGGGTCCCTCCTACGAGCAGTACTTC.

This clonotype was recorded at least ten times. This chain links TRBV28 with TRBJ1-2, with TRBD1 matching over 9 bases. This CDR3 comprises 15 residues. Losses at the gene ends were 7 bases for V and 3 bases for J; bases not matched to a gene: 9. From germline, CDR1 is MDHEN and CDR2 SYDVKM. The CDR3 sequence: CASKVWDRDYYGYTF. The CDR3 coding sequence is TGTGCCAGCAAGGTCTGGGACAGGGATTACTATGGCTACACCTTC.

There are many counts of this clonotype. The V call is TRBV10-3, the J call TRBJ1-2, with unresolved D. The germline gives CDR1 ENHRY, CDR2 SYGVKD. The CDR3 length is 13 residues. The V and J ends lost 4 bases and 1 base respectively, with 7 bases between them. In nucleotides, the CDR3 is TGTGCCATCAGTGTAGAGGGTAACTATGGCTACACCTTC. This gives the protein CAISVEGNYGYTF.

This clonotype was detected ten times or more. The chain couples TRBV12-3 or TRBV12-4 to TRBJ2-3; D unresolved. The CDR3 extends over 11 amino acids. Trimming left V 5 bases short and J 5 bases short, with 5 bases between. The CDR3 bases are TGTGCCAGCAGTACTAAAGATACGCAGTATTTT. The encoded protein is CASSTKDTQYF.

This clonotype was detected ten times or more. The rearrangement uses TRBV27 and TRBJ2-1; TRBD2 matches at 10 bases. This CDR3 region has 17 residues. The germline V gene has CDR1 MNHEY and CDR2 SMNVEV (reference sequence). After removal of 3 bases from V and 3 bases from J, the junction contained 8 bases not matched to a gene. The CDR3 here is CASSFIGLADRYNEQFF. As DNA, the CDR3 is TGTGCCAGCAGTTTCATCGGACTAGCGGATCGCTACAATGAGCAGTTCTTC.

The chain employs TRBV5-6 and TRBJ2-2, with 10 bases fitting TRBD2. Losses at the gene ends were 2 bases for V and 1 base for J; bases not matched to a gene: 5. Germline V gene sequence: CDR1 SGHDT, CDR2 YYEEEE. The CDR3 is made up of 17 amino acids. The CDR3, as DNA: TGTGCCAGCAGCTTACGGATAGCGGGAGGGAACACCGGGGAGCTGTTTTTT. It codes for CASSLRIAGGNTGELFF.

This clonotype has ten or more counts. At one boundary the junction diverges from the germline segment, which might be a read error. The J gene is TRBJ1-1, the V gene TRBV27, with 11 bases identical to TRBD1. Germline CDR1 is MNHEY and CDR2 is SMNVEV (reference sequence). This CDR3 has 15 amino acids. CDR3 region: CASSISGTGGTEAFF. The DNA of the CDR3 is TGTGCCAGCAGTATATCCGGGACAGGGGGCACTGAAGCTTTCTTT.

In its sample, this clonotype was seen many times. This chain uses TRBV12-3 or TRBV12-4 with TRBJ2-5; a weak D match, TRBD2 (5 bases). Trimming removed 2 bases at V and 0 bases at J, with 10 bases between. CDR3 length: 15 amino acids. The CDR3 spells CASSLQRTYQETQYF. The DNA for the CDR3 is TGTGCCAGCAGTTTACAGCGGACTTACCAAGAGACCCAGTACTTC.

This clonotype showed up many times. J is TRBJ1-1 and V is TRBV15; D is possibly TRBD1 (5 bases). Looked up from germline, CDR1 is LNHNV and CDR2 is YYDKDF (reference sequence). Trimming shortened V by 7 bases and J by 1 base, and 16 bases separated the two germline ends. CDR3 length: 15 residues. The CDR3: CATTQRGQRNTEAFF. CDR3 DNA: TGTGCCACCACCCAGAGAGGACAACGGAACACTGAAGCTTTCTTT.

This rearrangement joins TRBV9 to TRBJ2-1; a possible D gene is TRBD2 (6 bases). Trimming stripped 0 bases from V and 2 bases from J, with 9 bases between. CDR1 is SGDLS, CDR2 YYNGEE, per germline. The CDR3 has 15 amino acids. CDR3 in amino acids: CASSVDGGAYNEQFF. CDR3 coding DNA: TGTGCCAGCAGCGTAGACGGAGGGGCCTACAATGAGCAGTTCTTC.